This passage covers 10 T cell receptor beta chains from one sample sequenced in a study of T cells in Graves' hyperthyroidism and ophthalmopathy. What was amplified from RNA transcripts were TCR beta CDR3 regions. The TCR CDR3 was amplified in a first-round RT-PCR using the HTBI primer set. Via MiXCR, TCRdb re-called the multiplex PCR reads, giving one row per CDR3 protein. The sample contains hundreds of thousands of distinct CDR3 sequences, over 15% of which appear only once. The sample consisted of blood. The receptor set was obtained from a woman aged 18-29 years with Graves' hyperthyroidism.

In its sample, this clonotype was seen many times. The chain employs TRBV6-1 and TRBJ2-1, with 12 bases aligning to TRBD2. The CDR3 spans 17 residues. Germline CDR1 MNHNS, CDR2 SASEGT. V gave up 1 base and J gave up 7 bases; unmatched junction bases: 8. The CDR3 sequence: CASSEEASGRAGNEQFF. The CDR3 coding sequence is TGTGCCAGCAGTGAAGAGGCTAGCGGGAGGGCCGGGAATGAGCAGTTCTTC.

The CDR3 DNA reads TGTGCCAGCAGTCGGGGCGACGGCACTGAAGCTTTCTTT. Translated, it gives CASSRGDGTEAFF. The V gene is TRBV6-1, the J gene TRBJ1-1; D is perhaps TRBD1 (5 bases). The CDR3 runs 13 residues. Germline values: CDR1 MNHNS, CDR2 SASEGT. V lost 5 bases and J lost 4, with 11 bases in between.

This clonotype was observed a handful of times. The V gene is TRBV12-3 or TRBV12-4, the J gene TRBJ2-3; 9 nucleotides match TRBD2. The V gene end was trimmed by 5 bases and the J gene end by 5 bases; junction bases not matched to a gene: 8. This CDR3 contains 15 residues. CDR3 coding DNA: TGTGCCAGCAGTGTCATTAGCGGGGGCCTAGATACGCAGTATTTT. Its translation: CASSVISGGLDTQYF.

This clonotype has a count of ten or more. V gene TRBV28 combines with J gene TRBJ2-5; possibly TRBD2 for D (6 bases). V gave up 2 bases and J gave up 4 bases, with 14 bases separating them. Germline V gene sequence: CDR1 MDHEN, CDR2 SYDVKM. There are 15 residues in the CDR3. The CDR3 spells CASSLPTGTGETQYF. Written as DNA, the CDR3 is TGTGCCAGCAGTTTACCGACCGGGACTGGAGAGACCCAGTACTTC.

This clonotype was counted at least ten times. The chain couples TRBV5-6 to TRBJ1-5; D is uncertain. V was shortened by 3 bases and J by 2 bases, with 15 bases between the two germline ends. In germline, CDR1 is SGHDT, CDR2 YYEEEE. The CDR3 sequence is 16 residues long. CDR3: CASSWFKHGGNQPQHF. The DNA for the CDR3 is TGTGCCAGCAGCTGGTTTAAACATGGGGGCAATCAGCCCCAGCATTTT.

This clonotype was observed a few times. The chain is built from TRBV20-1 and TRBJ1-2; 7 bases align to TRBD1. CDR1 is DFQATT, CDR2 SNEGSKA, per germline (reference sequence). V trimming: 4 bases; J trimming: 0 bases; junction bases outside the gene matches: 2. CDR3 length equals 13 residues. CDR3 DNA: TGCAGTGCTACGGGGACAGCTAACTATGGCTACACCTTC. Residues: CSATGTANYGYTF.

As DNA, the CDR3 is TGTGCCAGCAGGGACGACAGGGACACCGGGGAGCTGTTTTTT. Translating gives CASRDDRDTGELFF. The chain couples TRBV28 to TRBJ2-2; 7 nucleotides align to TRBD1. Germline V gene lookup returns CDR1 MDHEN and CDR2 SYDVKM. The ends lost 6 bases at V and 3 bases at J; junction bases unmatched: 4. CDR3 length: 14 residues.

This clonotype has a count of ten or more. This chain uses TRBV6-1 with TRBJ1-2; the D is unclear. The CDR3 totals 13 residues. Germline CDR1 reads MNHNS; CDR2 reads SASEGT. The germline V and J ends were trimmed by 5 bases and 4 bases, with 11 bases remaining between them. CDR3 sequence: CASSLSSAYGYTF. Here the CDR3 DNA reads TGTGCCAGCAGTTTAAGCAGCGCCTATGGCTACACCTTC.

This clonotype was seen many times. The chain uses TRBV5-1 and TRBJ2-1, with D tentatively TRBD2 (6 bases). Per germline, CDR1 SGHRS and CDR2 YFSETQ. Trimming left V 2 bases short and J 7 bases short, with 19 bases between. This CDR3 spans 16 amino acids. CDR3 bases: TGCGCCAGCAGCTTCAAAGCAGCGGGCCACGGGAATGAGCAGTTCTTC. Amino acids: CASSFKAAGHGNEQFF.

V and J are TRBV6-7 and TRBJ2-7, with D perhaps matching TRBD2 (5 bases). Being an ORF, TRBV6-7 has a function that is uncertain. Trimming shortened V by 10 bases and J by 5 bases, and 21 bases separated the two germline ends. This CDR3 contains 14 residues. CDR3 sequence (DNA): TGTGCCAACACGCCGGGGTCGGGGTCCCACGAGCAGTACTTC. It codes for CANTPGSGSHEQYF.